Following are 7 T cell receptor beta chains from one sample sequenced in a study of blood T cell repertoires in COVID-19. Clones were read by immunoSEQ multiplex PCR, and TCRdb kept only the in-frame ones, dropping some. The table shows roughly 100,000 clones, with about 88% occurring only once. Sequenced material: peripheral blood. The receptor set was obtained from a human donor in a cohort sampled during active COVID-19.

The CDR3 sequence is CASSESHRGYEQYF. In DNA form, the CDR3 reads TGTGCCAGCAGTGAATCACACAGGGGTTACGAGCAGTACTTC. The V call is TRBV2, the J call TRBJ2-7; 7 bases match TRBD1. Germline V gene sequence: CDR1 SNHLY, CDR2 FYNNEI. The CDR3 runs to 14 residues. With V trimmed by 2 bases and J by 4 bases, 5 bases remained unmatched.

V is TRBV19 and J is TRBJ1-5; perhaps TRBD1 as D (6 bases). The CDR3 contains 17 residues. Germline CDR1 and CDR2: LNHDA and SQIVND (reference sequence). Trimming took 3 bases from V and 0 from J, leaving 15 bases between them. The CDR3: CASSIRRGGYSNQPQHF. DNA for the CDR3: TGTGCCAGTAGTATCCGTAGGGGGGGGTATAGCAATCAGCCCCAGCATTTT.

The rearrangement uses TRBV28 and TRBJ1-5; tentatively, D is TRBD1 (6 bases). CDR1 MDHEN and CDR2 SYDVKM come from the germline V gene. The V gene lost 5 bases and the J gene lost 3 bases, with 11 bases spanning the gap. This CDR3 comprises 14 residues. The CDR3 region is CASSITGPNQPQHF. The CDR3 DNA reads TGTGCCAGCAGTATCACAGGGCCCAATCAGCCCCAGCATTTT.

This CDR3 reads CASSQEFWRSYEQYF. CDR3 bases: TGTGCCAGCAGCCAAGAATTTTGGAGGAGTTACGAGCAGTACTTC. The rearrangement joins TRBV4-2 to TRBJ2-7, with D perhaps TRBD2 (5 bases). Trimming removed 0 bases at V and 4 bases at J, with 13 bases between. The CDR3 is 15 amino acids. Germline CDR1 is LGHNA and CDR2 is YNFKEQ.

This clone was seen just once. The rearrangement uses TRBV3-1 (or the pseudogene TRBV3-2) and TRBJ2-1, with 11 nucleotides matching TRBD2. This CDR3 has 15 amino acids. CDR1 LGHDT and CDR2 YNNKEL come from the germline V gene (reference sequence). V dropped 4 bases and J dropped 5; count of bases not matched to a gene: 4. The CDR3 is CASSPASGGNNEQFF. The CDR3 DNA sequence: TGTGCCAGCAGCCCTGCTAGCGGGGGGAACAATGAGCAGTTCTTC.

The chain links TRBV7-9 to TRBJ1-2, with TRBD1 as a possible D gene (5 bases). Trimming removed 1 base at V and 8 bases at J, with 14 bases between. This CDR3 spans 14 amino acids. Looked up from germline, CDR1 is SEHNR and CDR2 is FQNEAQ (reference sequence). CDR3 coding DNA: TGTGCCAGCAGCTTAGTCGGGACTGAGTTCGGCTACACCTTC. Translating gives CASSLVGTEFGYTF.

The rearrangement uses TRBV7-2 and TRBJ2-6; D perhaps matches TRBD2 (5 bases). This CDR3 region has 14 residues. CDR1 and CDR2 (germline): SGHTA, FQGNSA. Deletions cut 6 bases from V and 2 bases from J, with 8 bases between. The CDR3, as DNA: TGTGCCAGCAGGCGGGTCGCTGGGGCCAACGTCCTGACTTTC. Its protein product is CASRRVAGANVLTF. Full variable domain (outside the CDR3, taken from reference TRBV7-2 and TRBJ2-6): GAGVSQSPSNKVTEKGKDVELRCDPISGHTALYWYRQSLGQGLEFLIYFQGNSAPDKSGLPSDRFSAERTGGSVSTLTIQRTQQEDSAVYLCASRRVAGANVLTFGAGSRLTVL.